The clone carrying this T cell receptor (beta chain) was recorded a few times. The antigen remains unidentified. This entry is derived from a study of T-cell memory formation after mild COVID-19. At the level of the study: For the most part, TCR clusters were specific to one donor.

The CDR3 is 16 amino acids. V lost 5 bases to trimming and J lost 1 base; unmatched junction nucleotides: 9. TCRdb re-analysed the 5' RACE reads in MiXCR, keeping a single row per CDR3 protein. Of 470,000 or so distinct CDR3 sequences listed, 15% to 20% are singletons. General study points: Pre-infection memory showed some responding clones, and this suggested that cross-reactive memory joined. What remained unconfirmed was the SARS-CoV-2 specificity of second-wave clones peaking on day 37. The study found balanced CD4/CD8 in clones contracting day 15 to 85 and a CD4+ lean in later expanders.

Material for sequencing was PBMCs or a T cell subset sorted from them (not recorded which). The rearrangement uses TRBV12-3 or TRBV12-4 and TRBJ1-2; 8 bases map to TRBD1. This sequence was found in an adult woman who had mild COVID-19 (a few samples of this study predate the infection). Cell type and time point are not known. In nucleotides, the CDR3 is TGTGCCAGCAGTCAGTCCGACAGGGGACTTAACTATGGCTACACCTTC. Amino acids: CASSQSDRGLNYGYTF.